One and the same sample provided the 32 T cell receptor beta chains below, sequenced in a study of human T cells and chemical hapten exposure. TCRdb passed the RACE reads through MiXCR, listing each CDR3 protein once. The table lists under 200,000 distinct CDR3 sequences, about a quarter of them singletons. The sample's time point: patch test 3, about 24 weeks after DPC sensitization. Treatment in this sample: therapeutic diphenylcyclopropenone sensitization with weekly scalp DPC. The starting material was whole blood, obtained in connection with sensitization to the hapten diphenylcyclopropenone (DPC). The origin of the receptors is a woman aged 18-35 years with alopecia areata. Some clones in this sample may be carry-over from other donors' samples.

The chain links TRBV9 to TRBJ1-2; D gene unclear. Per germline, CDR1 SGDLS and CDR2 YYNGEE. Trimming shortened V by 4 bases and J by 4 bases, and 11 bases separated the two germline ends. The CDR3 length is 13 residues. The CDR3 nucleotides read TGTGCCAGCAGCCCCTTCGGAACCTATGGCTACACCTTC. This sequence encodes CASSPFGTYGYTF.

Only a few counts were recorded for this clonotype. The chain employs TRBV11-1 and TRBJ2-6; D is tentatively TRBD1 or TRBD2 (5 bases each). This CDR3 contains 18 residues. In germline, CDR1 is SGHAT, CDR2 FQDESV (reference sequence). The germline V and J ends were trimmed by 4 bases and 0 bases, with 16 bases remaining between them. The CDR3 is CASSSGGISLSGANVLTF. The CDR3 DNA is TGTGCCAGCAGCTCTGGGGGTATCTCTCTCTCTGGGGCCAACGTCCTGACTTTC.

This chain joins TRBV5-5 and TRBJ2-6, with 8 bases identical to TRBD2. The CDR3 is 18 amino acids. Trimming took 4 bases from V and 1 from J; bases not matched to a gene: 10. The germline gives CDR1 SGHKS, CDR2 YYEKEE (reference sequence). The CDR3 DNA reads as TGTGCCAGCAGCCCGGCTGCGGGGGGCTCTTCTGGGGCCAACGTCCTGACTTTC. This translates into CASSPAAGGSSGANVLTF.

This chain connects TRBV6-2 or TRBV6-3 to TRBJ1-1; 12 bases are shared with TRBD1. The CDR3 has 15 residues. V gave up 4 bases and J gave up 5 bases; unmatched junction bases: 5. Germline V gene data show CDR1 as MNHEY and CDR2 as SVGEGT. Written as DNA, the CDR3 is TGTGCCAGCAGTTTTGGGACAGGGGGCTATACTGAAGCTTTCTTT. Encoded protein: CASSFGTGGYTEAFF.

This clonotype occurred a few times. The rearrangement links TRBV5-5 to TRBJ2-5, with D hard to call. Looked up from germline, CDR1 is SGHKS and CDR2 is YYEKEE (reference sequence). The CDR3 loop spans 13 amino acids. V dropped 5 bases and J dropped 4 bases, with 12 bases sitting between them. CDR3 residues: CASSPRRIETQYF. In DNA, the CDR3 is TGTGCCAGCAGTCCGAGAAGAATAGAGACCCAGTACTTC.

This rearrangement joins TRBV14 to TRBJ2-5, with 10 bases that match TRBD2. Germline V CDR1 and CDR2: SGHDN, FVKESK. This CDR3 comprises 18 residues. The trim removed 4 bases at V and 1 base at J, leaving 12 bases unmatched. Here the CDR3 DNA reads TGTGCCAGCAGCCTCGTAGAGAGGACTAGCGGACTCCAAGAGACCCAGTACTTC. Protein sequence: CASSLVERTSGLQETQYF.

A few counts support this clonotype. The chain links TRBV20-1 to TRBJ2-5, with D unclear. The CDR3 extends over 10 amino acids. V lost 7 bases to trimming and J lost 2 bases, with 5 bases between them. CDR1 DFQATT and CDR2 SNEGSKA come from the germline V gene (reference sequence). The CDR3 is CSGLQETQYF. DNA of the CDR3: TGCAGTGGACTTCAAGAGACCCAGTACTTC.

The chain joins TRBV4-1 to TRBJ2-5, with D hard to call. Germline CDR1 reads MGHRA; CDR2 reads YSYEKL. V dropped 0 bases and J dropped 4 bases, with 18 bases sitting between them. CDR3 length: 17 amino acids. CDR3 bases: TGCGCCAGCAGCCAAGACAGTACCAGCTACAGAGCAGAGACCCAGTACTTC. Protein sequence: CASSQDSTSYRAETQYF.

The V gene is TRBV5-4, the J gene TRBJ1-3; D is undetermined. The V gene lost 3 bases and the J gene lost 4 bases, with 11 bases spanning the gap. The CDR3 sequence is 14 residues long. CDR1 SGHNT and CDR2 YYREEE come from the germline V gene (reference sequence). Here the CDR3 reads CASSSFNLGNTIYF. The DNA for the CDR3 is TGTGCCAGCAGCTCCTTTAACCTGGGAAACACCATATATTTT. The full variable domain, completed using reference TRBV5-4 and TRBJ1-3, is ETGVTQSPTHLIKTRGQQVTLRCSSQSGHNTVSWYQQALGQGPQFIFQYYREEENGRGNFPPRFSGLQFPNYSSELNVNALELDDSALYLCASSSFNLGNTIYFGEGSWLTVV.

This chain uses TRBV6-5 with TRBJ2-7, with 11 positions matching TRBD1. Germline-derived CDR1 and CDR2 are MNHEY and SVGAGI. V lost 0 bases, J lost 4 bases, and 5 bases stayed unmatched. The CDR3 loop spans 16 amino acids. The CDR3 region is CASSYSRTGGWYEQYF. The CDR3 nucleotides are TGTGCCAGCAGTTACTCTCGGACAGGGGGCTGGTACGAGCAGTACTTC.

The genes are TRBV7-2 and TRBJ2-7; 12 bases fit TRBD1. Germline V CDR1 and CDR2: SGHTA, FQGNSA. The CDR3 length is 16 residues. The V gene end was trimmed by 2 bases and the J gene end by 6 bases; junction bases not matched to a gene: 8. The CDR3 is CASSLRGDRGLFEQYF. The CDR3 nucleotides are TGTGCCAGCAGCTTACGGGGGGACAGGGGGCTTTTCGAGCAGTACTTC.

A few counts support this clonotype. The CDR3 DNA reads as TGCGCCAGCAGCTTGGGAGGGACAGGGGGCTCTGGGGCCAACGTCCTGACTTTC. Amino acid sequence: CASSLGGTGGSGANVLTF. The chain couples TRBV5-1 to TRBJ2-6; TRBD1 matches at 11 bases. This CDR3 is 18 amino acids long. V gave up 0 bases and J gave up 0 bases; unmatched junction bases: 2. Germline CDR1 SGHRS, CDR2 YFSETQ.

This clonotype appeared a few times. J is TRBJ2-3 and V is TRBV7-2, with D unclear. V lost 3 bases and J 2 bases, leaving 9 bases between the germline ends. The CDR3 runs to 14 residues. Looked up from germline, CDR1 is SGHTA and CDR2 is FQGNSA. The CDR3 DNA reads as TGTGCCAGCAGCTTGGCAGTAGCCACAGATACGCAGTATTTT. It specifies CASSLAVATDTQYF. The full variable domain, its missing parts supplied by reference TRBV7-2 and TRBJ2-3, is GAGVSQSPSNKVTEKGKDVELRCDPISGHTALYWYRQSLGQGLEFLIYFQGNSAPDKSGLPSDRFSAERTGGSVSTLTIQRTQQEDSAVYLCASSLAVATDTQYFGPGTRLTVL.

This clonotype was observed at least ten times. The chain links TRBV20-1 to TRBJ1-2, with 8 bases that match TRBD1. This CDR3 comprises 13 residues. The J segment lost 10 bases and the V segment lost 5 bases, leaving 12 bases of the junction unmatched. The germline V gene has CDR1 DFQATT and CDR2 SNEGSKA (reference sequence). This CDR3 is CSASQDRAGTYTF. In DNA form, the CDR3 reads TGCAGTGCTTCCCAGGACAGGGCGGGGACCTACACCTTC.

This chain connects TRBV25-1 to TRBJ1-1, with D perhaps TRBD1 (5 bases). V shed 1 base and J shed 1 base, with 13 bases lying between them. Germline V gives CDR1 MGHDK, CDR2 SYGVNS. The length of the CDR3 is 16 residues. CDR3 residues: CASSELDTRGNTEAFF. The CDR3 DNA follows: TGTGCCAGCAGTGAATTGGACACTCGGGGGAACACTGAAGCTTTCTTT.

The chain couples TRBV5-4 to TRBJ1-3; 7 nucleotides line up with TRBD1. Germline CDR1 is SGHNT and CDR2 is YYREEE (reference sequence). This CDR3 spans 19 amino acids. Unmatched junction bases numbered 18, after V lost 4 bases and J lost 2 bases. The CDR3 nucleotides are TGTGCCAGCAGCACCGGTCAGCCTACAGGGGATCCAGCTGGAAACACCATATATTTT. Its translation is CASSTGQPTGDPAGNTIYF.

The chain recombines TRBV12-3 or TRBV12-4 with TRBJ2-2; D is possibly TRBD2 (7 bases). There are 14 residues in the CDR3. V lost 3 bases and J lost 4, with 9 bases in between. CDR3 sequence (DNA): TGTGCCAGCAGTTTGAGGGGGGGCACCGGGGAGCTGTTTTTT. Its protein product is CASSLRGGTGELFF.

In its sample, this clonotype was seen a few times. The CDR3 DNA reads TGTGCCAGCAGCTTAAGACAGGTTACTTTCTTT. Its translation is CASSLRQVTFF. The chain has TRBV7-2 and TRBJ1-1; D might be TRBD1 (6 bases). Trimming took 2 bases from V and 12 from J, leaving 10 bases between them. The CDR3 runs 11 residues. Germline CDR1 SGHTA, CDR2 FQGNSA.

This rearrangement joins TRBV12-3 or TRBV12-4 to TRBJ2-7, with no clear D. This CDR3 contains 12 residues. V was shortened by 4 bases and J by 5 bases, with 9 bases between the two germline ends. The DNA of the CDR3 is TGTGCCAGCAGTTCTCCCAGAGACGAGCAGTACTTC. Its translation: CASSSPRDEQYF.

The chain employs TRBV7-2 and TRBJ2-7, with 9 bases matching TRBD2. This CDR3 contains 15 residues. The trim removed 7 bases at V and 1 base at J, leaving 8 bases unmatched. Germline CDR1 and CDR2: SGHTA and FQGNSA. The CDR3 DNA reads as TGTGCCAGCAACCCGACTAGCGGTGTTTCCTACGAGCAGTACTTC. As protein: CASNPTSGVSYEQYF.

This clonotype was counted once. The chain couples TRBV19 to TRBJ2-3; perhaps TRBD2 as D (5 bases). Trimming cost V 1 base and J 7 bases, with 9 bases left between them. The V gene's germline CDR1 is LNHDA and CDR2 SQIVND (reference sequence). CDR3 size: 13 residues. DNA of the CDR3: TGTGCCAGTAGTATAGCAGACTACAATACGCAGTATTTT. Amino acid sequence: CASSIADYNTQYF.

This clonotype was seen only a few times. V is TRBV5-1 and J is TRBJ2-1, with D perhaps matching TRBD2 (5 bases). The CDR3 consists of 16 residues. Trimming removed 4 bases at V and 4 bases at J, with 18 bases between. Germline V gene sequence: CDR1 SGHRS, CDR2 YFSETQ. The chain's CDR3 is CASSPPRGSGYNEQFF. The CDR3, as DNA: TGCGCCAGCAGCCCTCCGCGCGGGTCCGGTTACAATGAGCAGTTCTTC.

On this clonotype itself: A read error may explain this, as a much larger clone is one base away. The genes are TRBV11-2 and TRBJ1-1, with TRBD1 as a possible D gene (5 bases). The CDR3 length is 13 residues. The germline gives CDR1 SGHAT, CDR2 FQNNGV. The CDR3 here is CVSSLDRGPEAFF. The CDR3 DNA reads as TGTGTCAGCAGCTTAGATCGGGGACCTGAAGCTTTCTTT.

This sequence joins TRBV20-1 and TRBJ2-1, with D perhaps given as TRBD1 or TRBD2 (5 bases each). The V and J ends lost 6 bases and 9 bases respectively, with 15 bases between them. Germline V gene data show CDR1 as DFQATT and CDR2 as SNEGSKA (reference sequence). The CDR3 length is 12 residues. The CDR3 here is CSARDPVPEQFF. The CDR3 bases are TGCAGTGCCCGGGACCCGGTTCCTGAGCAGTTCTTC.

This clonotype has more than one count but fewer than ten. The chain couples TRBV24-1 to TRBJ2-1; the D call may be TRBD1 or TRBD2 (6 bases each). V was shortened by 3 bases and J by 4 bases, with 15 bases between the two germline ends. Germline CDR1 KGHDR, CDR2 SFDVKD. This CDR3 contains 16 residues. The CDR3: CATSDPRGTLYNEQFF. The CDR3 nucleotides are TGTGCCACCAGTGATCCCCGGGGGACACTTTACAATGAGCAGTTCTTC.

This clonotype is a singleton in its sample. This chain connects TRBV29-1 to TRBJ2-2, with D perhaps matching TRBD2 (6 bases). Deletions cut 6 bases from V and 8 bases from J, with 16 bases between. CDR3 size: 13 residues. Germline values: CDR1 SQVTM, CDR2 ANQGSEA. The CDR3 sequence is CSVGGLAWGELFF. The CDR3 nucleotides read TGCAGCGTGGGGGGACTGGCCTGGGGGGAGCTGTTTTTT.

This clonotype was counted between two and nine times. J is TRBJ2-5 and V is TRBV15; 12 nucleotides align to TRBD2. The CDR3 runs 15 residues. Germline trimming cut 9 bases from V and 3 bases from J; bases unmatched to any gene: 8. Germline V gene lookup returns CDR1 LNHNV and CDR2 YYDKDF (reference sequence). Here the CDR3 reads CATGRGLAGKETQYF. The CDR3 region has the DNA TGTGCCACAGGACGAGGACTAGCGGGGAAAGAGACCCAGTACTTC.

The table lists this clonotype with a few counts. The chain joins TRBV7-8 to TRBJ2-7; D not resolved. The CDR3 spans 14 residues. Germline CDR1 and CDR2: SGHVS and FQNEAQ. With 3 bases removed from V and 3 bases from J, the gap between germline ends came to 12 bases. The CDR3 sequence: CASSFSQALYEQYF. CDR3 bases: TGTGCCAGCAGCTTCAGTCAGGCCCTCTACGAGCAGTACTTC.

This clonotype has just a few counts. The CDR3 DNA sequence: TGTGCCAGCAAGGGACAGGGTGTACTCTACGAGCAGTACTTC. This encodes CASKGQGVLYEQYF. The V and J genes are TRBV27 and TRBJ2-7; 9 nucleotides align to TRBD1. Germline CDR1 and CDR2: MNHEY and SMNVEV (reference sequence). The length of the CDR3 is 14 residues. The junction had 7 bases not matched to a gene; V was cut back by 7 bases and J by 3 bases.

This CDR3 reads CSARDRADHTGELFF. The CDR3 DNA reads as TGCAGTGCTAGAGATAGGGCAGACCACACCGGGGAGCTGTTTTTT. The chain couples TRBV20-1 to TRBJ2-2; D remains unclear. Germline lookup yields CDR1 DFQATT and CDR2 SNEGSKA (reference sequence). V lost 0 bases to trimming and J lost 3 bases, with 11 bases between them. This CDR3 is 15 amino acids long.

In its sample, this clonotype was seen many times. The genes are TRBV11-2 and TRBJ2-1; the D is unclear. Trimming shortened V by 5 bases and J by 12 bases, and 17 bases separated the two germline ends. The CDR3 spans 13 residues. CDR1 SGHAT and CDR2 FQNNGV come from the germline V gene. The CDR3 reads CASSLNVGRSQFF. CDR3 coding DNA: TGTGCCAGCAGCCTGAACGTAGGACGATCGCAGTTCTTC.

The gene calls are TRBV10-3 and TRBJ2-1; 8 bases line up with TRBD2. There are 15 residues in the CDR3. V shed 4 bases, J shed 6 bases, and the junction held 8 bases outside the gene matches. Per the germline V gene, CDR1 is ENHRY and CDR2 is SYGVKD. The CDR3 loop reads CAISGASGRGNEQFF. In DNA form, the CDR3 reads TGTGCCATCAGTGGGGCCAGCGGGAGAGGCAATGAGCAGTTCTTC.